One sample yielded the 23 T cell receptor beta chains listed below, sequenced in a study of cytomegalovirus exposure and HLA in healthy donors. Sequenced by immunoSEQ multiplex PCR; TCRdb stores in-frame clones only, minus some. The data hold approximately 200,000 clones, with 80% to 90% observed a single time. The specimen sequenced was PBMCs. The origin of the receptors is a woman aged 30 to 39 in good health and CMV-seronegative.

This clone was seen once. The chain couples TRBV15 to TRBJ1-2; D is unclear. The CDR3 sequence is 16 residues long. The V end was cut by 1 base, the J end by 2 bases, with 14 bases between. Germline assignment: CDR1 LNHNV and CDR2 YYDKDF (reference sequence). The CDR3 protein is CATSRAVRRGNYGYTF. The CDR3 DNA reads TGTGCCACCAGCAGAGCTGTTCGACGGGGAAACTATGGCTACACCTTC.

The chain employs TRBV13 and TRBJ2-7, with D possibly TRBD2 on 5 matching bases. V was trimmed by 1 base and J by 7 bases, leaving 8 bases between them. Germline V gene lookup returns CDR1 PRHDT and CDR2 FYEKMQ (reference sequence). There are 12 residues in the CDR3. CDR3 in DNA: TGTGCCAGCAGCTTAGAAGGAGGTGAGCAGTACTTC. Translation gives CASSLEGGEQYF.

V gene TRBV30 combines with J gene TRBJ1-5; D ambiguous. V lost 0 bases to trimming and J lost 4 bases, with 13 bases between them. Germline V gene lookup returns CDR1 GTSNPN and CDR2 SVGIG (reference sequence). The CDR3 is 15 amino acids. The CDR3 DNA is TGTGCCTGGAGTGTTAGAGGCAACGGGAATCAGCCCCAGCATTTT. It encodes CAWSVRGNGNQPQHF.

This clone was recorded only once. J is TRBJ1-1 and V is TRBV30, with 11 bases aligning to TRBD1. The junction had 11 bases not matched to a gene; V was cut back by 7 bases and J by 1 base. Per germline, CDR1 GTSNPN and CDR2 SVGIG (reference sequence). The CDR3 runs to 16 residues. The CDR3 reads CAFYSDRGHGNTEAFF. As DNA, the CDR3 is TGTGCCTTCTACTCGGACAGGGGGCATGGGAACACTGAAGCTTTCTTT.

This chain joins TRBV18 and TRBJ2-2; no firm D call. This CDR3 is built from 15 residues. The germline V gene has CDR1 KGHSH and CDR2 LQKENI. The V and J ends lost 1 base and 9 bases respectively, with 15 bases between them. CDR3 residues: CASSPLAPVGRELFF. The DNA of the CDR3 is TGTGCCAGCTCACCACTAGCTCCGGTGGGTCGGGAGCTGTTTTTT.

This clone came up once. The gene calls are TRBV5-4 and TRBJ1-2; D is perhaps TRBD1 (5 bases). The germline gives CDR1 SGHNT, CDR2 YYREEE (reference sequence). The CDR3 sequence is 14 residues long. Trimming removed 4 bases from V and 1 base from J, with 11 bases in between. CDR3 residues: CASSAGRFNYGYTF. CDR3 DNA: TGTGCCAGCAGCGCGGGACGGTTTAACTATGGCTACACCTTC. Full variable domain (remainder filled in from reference TRBV5-4 and TRBJ1-2): ETGVTQSPTHLIKTRGQQVTLRCSSQSGHNTVSWYQQALGQGPQFIFQYYREEENGRGNFPPRFSGLQFPNYSSELNVNALELDDSALYLCASSAGRFNYGYTFGSGTRLTVV.

The rearrangement uses TRBV6-1 and TRBJ1-5, with D possibly matching TRBD1 (5 bases). V was pared by 10 bases and J by 3 bases, with 13 bases between. Looked up from germline, CDR1 is MNHNS and CDR2 is SASEGT. The CDR3 runs 13 residues. CDR3 bases: TGTGCCACCGAAAAAGGGGTCAATCAGCCCCAGCATTTT. Translation: CATEKGVNQPQHF.

The sample holds a few counts of this clone. The chain carries TRBV7-9 and TRBJ2-1; 9 bases map to TRBD1. V gave up 3 bases and J gave up 7 bases; unmatched junction bases: 7. The length of the CDR3 is 15 residues. CDR1 SEHNR and CDR2 FQNEAQ come from the germline V gene (reference sequence). CDR3 DNA sequence: TGTGCCAGCAGCTTCGCACAGGGGGCGAAGAATGAGCAGTTCTTC. Amino acids: CASSFAQGAKNEQFF.

V is TRBV27 and J is TRBJ1-4; tentatively, D is TRBD1 (6 bases). This CDR3 contains 16 residues. Germline lookup yields CDR1 MNHEY and CDR2 SMNVEV (reference sequence). CDR3 coding DNA: TGTGGCCTCCAAGGGGGAAAGAGGGGGAGTATAGAAAAACTGTTTTTT. Amino acids: CGLQGGKRGSIEKLFF.

This sequence joins TRBV29-1 and TRBJ2-1; 9 bases are shared with TRBD2. The CDR3 spans 18 residues. Germline loops: CDR1 SQVTM, CDR2 ANQGSEA. The ends lost 3 bases at V and 3 bases at J; junction bases unmatched: 15. CDR3 in DNA: TGCAGCGTTGACGGGAGGGGTAGCGGGAGCGTTTACTACAATGAGCAGTTCTTC. Encoded protein: CSVDGRGSGSVYYNEQFF.

This clone was counted once. This chain joins TRBV2 and TRBJ2-5; 8 nucleotides agree with TRBD2. Germline V gene sequence: CDR1 SNHLY, CDR2 FYNNEI. CDR3 length: 16 residues. V lost 0 bases and J lost 2; bases outside the gene matches: 5. For the CDR3, the DNA is TGTGCCAGCAGTGAAGCAGAACTAGCGGAGCAAGAGACCCAGTACTTC. This encodes CASSEAELAEQETQYF.

This clone was picked up many times. The chain has TRBV5-1 and TRBJ2-3; D gene uncertain. V gave up 0 bases and J gave up 0 bases, with 17 bases separating them. CDR1 and CDR2 (germline): SGHRS, YFSETQ. This CDR3 has 18 residues. Here the CDR3 DNA reads TGCGCCAGCAGCTTGGTACTGGGCTTGTACTCTAGCACAGATACGCAGTATTTT. Residues: CASSLVLGLYSSTDTQYF.

The chain recombines TRBV27 with TRBJ2-4; 7 nucleotides align to TRBD1. V shed 6 bases and J 2 bases; nucleotides not matched to a gene: 7. This CDR3 region has 15 residues. In germline, CDR1 is MNHEY, CDR2 SMNVEV (reference sequence). The CDR3 protein is CASRPATGTKNIQYF. The CDR3 DNA follows: TGTGCCAGCAGACCCGCGACAGGGACCAAAAACATTCAGTACTTC.

This clone appeared once. This rearrangement joins TRBV7-9 to TRBJ1-1, with a weak D call TRBD1 (6 bases). CDR1 is SEHNR, CDR2 FQNEAQ, per germline (reference sequence). V was cut by 2 bases and J by 10 bases, with 20 bases left in between. The CDR3 spans 15 residues. As DNA, the CDR3 is TGTGCCAGCAGCTTAACGGTCGTACAGGGTCAAGGAGCTTTCTTT. Protein product: CASSLTVVQGQGAFF.

The chain carries TRBV30 and TRBJ2-1; 8 nucleotides agree with TRBD2. From germline, CDR1 is GTSNPN and CDR2 SVGIG (reference sequence). The CDR3 sequence is 15 residues long. J gave up 2 bases and V 0 bases, and 3 bases lay outside the gene matches. CDR3 bases: TGTGCCTGGAGTGTAGGTAGCGGGGCCTACAATGAGCAGTTCTTC. Translation: CAWSVGSGAYNEQFF.

This clone has a handful of counts. This rearrangement joins TRBV29-1 to TRBJ1-1; D gene unclear. This CDR3 has 14 amino acids. Trimming stripped 5 bases from V and 0 bases from J, with 13 bases between. Germline V gene lookup returns CDR1 SQVTM and CDR2 ANQGSEA. CDR3 DNA: TGCAGCGTTCACCGGGGTGTAATGAACACTGAAGCTTTCTTT. This translates into CSVHRGVMNTEAFF.

This rearrangement joins TRBV18 to TRBJ2-7; D gene ambiguous. This CDR3 is built from 14 residues. Trimming cost V 1 base and J 5 bases, with 12 bases left between them. From germline, CDR1 is KGHSH and CDR2 LQKENI. This CDR3 is CASSPQLGVNEQYF. In DNA, the CDR3 is TGTGCCAGCTCACCACAGTTAGGAGTGAACGAGCAGTACTTC.

The CDR3 coding sequence is TGTGCCAGCTCACCACCGGGGGGTCAGAGTTCTGGAAACACCATATATTTT. It yields the protein CASSPPGGQSSGNTIYF. This sequence joins TRBV18 and TRBJ1-3; D may be TRBD1 (5 bases). Germline-derived CDR1 and CDR2 are KGHSH and LQKENI. The CDR3 totals 17 residues. V lost 0 bases, J lost 1 base, and 13 bases lay in between.

The CDR3 protein is CASSARTGSGQPQHF. CDR3 nucleotides: TGTGCCAGCAGCGCCCGGACAGGGAGCGGCCAGCCCCAGCATTTT. V and J are TRBV7-9 and TRBJ1-5, with 8 bases aligning to TRBD1. V shed 5 bases, J shed 7 bases, and the junction held 10 bases outside the gene matches. The length of the CDR3 is 15 residues. The V gene's germline CDR1 is SEHNR and CDR2 FQNEAQ (reference sequence).

This clone was seen ten or more times. This chain joins TRBV5-1 and TRBJ1-2, with D hard to call. CDR1 is SGHRS, CDR2 YFSETQ, per germline. V was pared by 2 bases and J by 0 bases, with 11 bases between. The CDR3 has 15 amino acids. CDR3 nucleotide sequence: TGCGCCAGCAGCTTACGAGGGCAGGCTAACTATGGCTACACCTTC. It specifies CASSLRGQANYGYTF.

The chain links TRBV6-6 to TRBJ2-7; 9 bases align to TRBD2. V was pared by 7 bases and J by 2 bases, with 6 bases of the junction left unmatched. From germline, CDR1 is MNHNY and CDR2 SVGAGI (reference sequence). This CDR3 is 14 amino acids long. The CDR3 DNA sequence: TGTGCCAGCAACCCTAGCGGGAACCCCTACGAGCAGTACTTC. Translation gives CASNPSGNPYEQYF.

The chain combines TRBV2 with TRBJ2-3, with a tentative D call TRBD1 (5 bases). This CDR3 has 16 amino acids. V lost 4 bases, J lost 2 bases, and 16 bases lay in between. Germline CDR1 SNHLY, CDR2 FYNNEI. The chain's CDR3 is CASSGTVGAPTDTQYF. The DNA of the CDR3 is TGTGCCAGCAGTGGAACGGTAGGGGCACCCACAGATACGCAGTATTTT.

The V call is TRBV4-1, the J call TRBJ1-1, with TRBD1 as a possible D gene (6 bases). Trimming pared 3 bases from V and 2 bases from J, leaving 13 bases between. The CDR3 is 15 amino acids. Germline values: CDR1 MGHRA, CDR2 YSYEKL. This chain's CDR3 is CASSHPGTRNTEAFF. Written as DNA, the CDR3 is TGCGCCAGCAGCCATCCCGGGACAAGAAACACTGAAGCTTTCTTT.